The rows below give T cell receptor beta chains drawn from one sample of a study of early T cells in non-severe SARS-CoV-2 infection. TCRdb redid the calling of the 5' RACE reads with MiXCR, one entry per CDR3 protein. The table records approximately 89,000 distinct CDR3 sequences, around an eighth of them present only once. The sample comprised whole blood. The receptor source for this set is an adult who was a healthcare worker with PCR-confirmed SARS-CoV-2 infection or an uninfected control (not recorded which). The conserved cysteine and the conserved F or W are not part of the CDR3 here.

j_call v_call cdr3_aa
TRBJ2-7 TRBV18 ASSPGAGLYEQY
TRBJ2-4 TRBV29-1 SVKEDLAKNIQY
TRBJ2-3 TRBV7-9 ASSPLAIDTQY
TRBJ2-1 TRBV4-1 ASSPYTHNEQF
TRBJ2-5 TRBV11-3 ASSSGPDQETQY
TRBJ1-5 TRBV29-1 SVGTGPQPQH
TRBJ1-1 TRBV3-1 ASSQVGGGEAF
TRBJ2-2 TRBV27 ASTGTKDTGELF
TRBJ2-7 TRBV10-3 AISTGYEQY
TRBJ2-7 TRBV21-1 ASSYRTGEHEQY
TRBJ2-5 TRBV5-6 ASSAPGQGPSWATQY
TRBJ1-3 TRBV4-2 ASSQWVSGNTIY
TRBJ1-5 TRBV18 ASSGTAGWSNQPQH
TRBJ2-7 TRBV6-2/TRBV6-3 ASNLAGTYEQY
TRBJ1-1 TRBV7-9 ASSTTGVTEAF
TRBJ2-7 TRBV18 VSSQTGASEQY
TRBJ2-1 TRBV10-2 ASGSSSYNEQF
TRBJ2-7 TRBV5-5 ASTSADRVPYEQY
TRBJ2-3 TRBV6-1 ASSEMPDSSTDTQY
TRBJ1-2 TRBV10-3 AISASNYGYT
TRBJ2-2 TRBV7-3 ASRDRAGELF
TRBJ2-1 TRBV14 ASSPPRVFSYNEQF
TRBJ2-1 TRBV4-2 ASSQQGLAGGIEQF
TRBJ2-1 TRBV30 AWSVGGIAQEQF
TRBJ1-1 TRBV20-1 SASRAPNTEAF
TRBJ1-5 TRBV6-6 ASSYGTGKGGNQPQH
TRBJ2-7 TRBV6-5 ASSSGGASYEQY
TRBJ1-1 TRBV6-1 ASRRGSALTEAF
TRBJ2-7 TRBV12-3/TRBV12-4 ASSPAGGYEQY
TRBJ2-3 TRBV4-1 ASSQEGTSGSTDTQY
TRBJ2-7 TRBV5-6 ASSLSRREEQY
TRBJ2-1 TRBV7-9 ASSLVSSRNEQF
TRBJ2-2 TRBV13 ASSSDAGELF
TRBJ2-7 TRBV29-1 SVPVDNSYEQY
TRBJ1-1 TRBV20-1 SASSRGEAF
TRBJ1-1 TRBV28 ASSPPGQSSKAF
TRBJ2-1 TRBV12-3/TRBV12-4 ASSSGTGLREQF
TRBJ2-3 TRBV7-6 ASSPLSGGDTQY
TRBJ2-1 TRBV5-1 ASSLDSRVPIGEQF
TRBJ2-1 TRBV7-7 ASSLGGRRGYNEQF
TRBJ2-5 TRBV4-2 ASSPRLAPQETQY
TRBJ2-7 TRBV13 ASSLHGWTASYEQY
TRBJ2-3 TRBV7-3 ASSSQGGSTDTQY
TRBJ2-7 TRBV10-3 AAEPGQGSYEQY
TRBJ2-1 TRBV29-1 SGREYNEQF
TRBJ1-5 TRBV28 ASSSFSGGNQPQH
TRBJ1-4 TRBV29-1 SVGQGTATNEKLF